This is a list of T cell receptor beta chains from one sample in a study of CD8 T cells in ankylosing spondylitis. A single record per CDR3 protein comes from TCRdb applying MiXCR to the 5' RACE reads. The sample has fewer than 250,000 distinct CDR3 sequences; approximately 10% are singletons. The sequenced material came from blood, either unsorted or a sorted T cell fraction (not recorded which). These receptors originate from a male donor with ankylosing spondylitis or in good health (not recorded which). CDR3s leave out the opening cysteine and the closing phenylalanine or tryptophan. The size of a clone is reported for some rows only, either as once, few or many, or as a class for expanded clones.

V	size	J	CDR3
TRBV11-2	few	TRBJ2-1	ASSFLAGKYNEQF
TRBV7-8	NA	TRBJ1-4	ASSSLQGRVGEKLF
TRBV7-9	many	TRBJ1-1	ASSLAVATHPF
TRBV10-3	few	TRBJ1-5	AISESSDSNQPQH
TRBV5-1	many	TRBJ1-1	ASSLGGTFPEAF
TRBV10-3	NA	TRBJ2-7	AISGSSYEQY
TRBV11-2	NA	TRBJ2-3	ASGPGSDTQY
TRBV3-1	many	TRBJ1-4	ASSRQPGQGNEKLF
TRBV5-1	many	TRBJ1-2	ASSLVTGGDGDYT
TRBV10-3	many	TRBJ2-3	AIREQGSTDTQY
TRBV5-1	many	TRBJ2-1	ASARVGEGYNEQF
TRBV5-1	few	TRBJ2-3	ASSLGALAGVSTDTQY
TRBV6-1	many	TRBJ2-1	ASMGGGILNEQF
TRBV12-3/TRBV12-4	NA	TRBJ2-7	ASSFGGTMSYEQY
TRBV28	many	TRBJ2-7	ASSLEQGKTYEQY
TRBV6-5	NA	TRBJ1-3	ASGISGNTIY
TRBV7-2	many	TRBJ2-3	ASRDVWWGDTDTQY
TRBV10-3	NA	TRBJ1-1	AIRGGPAEGGNTEAF
TRBV5-1	many	TRBJ2-3	ASSFTGTASMNTQY
TRBV7-6	many	TRBJ2-7	ASSMGGVYEQY
TRBV10-3	many	TRBJ1-1	ATQTGLNTEAF
TRBV5-1	NA	TRBJ2-5	ASSLFAAQETQY